The clone carrying this T cell receptor (beta chain) has ten or more counts. This sample is drawn from a study of identical twins. One entry per CDR3 protein, called by TCRdb with MiXCR from the 5' RACE reads. The table records approximately 680,000 distinct CDR3 sequences, 7% to 7.5% of them present only once. Trimming removed 3 bases from V and 3 bases from J, with 9 bases in between. This CDR3 has 14 residues. Per the germline V gene, CDR1 is SGHRS and CDR2 is YFSETQ. The data were also submitted as part of a second study, on yellow fever vaccine responses in identical twins.

The chain recombines TRBV5-1 with TRBJ2-2; perhaps TRBD1 as D (6 bases). The specimen sequenced was PBMCs. The origin of this receptor is a woman aged 18-29 years in good health. The CDR3 sequence is CASSWDIYTGELFF. The DNA of the CDR3 is TGCGCCAGCAGCTGGGACATATACACCGGGGAGCTGTTTTTT. Complete variable domain (other parts from reference TRBV5-1 and TRBJ2-2): KAGVTQTPRYLIKTRGQQVTLSCSPISGHRSVSWYQQTPGQGLQFLFEYFSETQRNKGNFPGRFSGRQFSNSRSEMNVSTLELGDSALYLCASSWDIYTGELFFGEGSRLTVL.